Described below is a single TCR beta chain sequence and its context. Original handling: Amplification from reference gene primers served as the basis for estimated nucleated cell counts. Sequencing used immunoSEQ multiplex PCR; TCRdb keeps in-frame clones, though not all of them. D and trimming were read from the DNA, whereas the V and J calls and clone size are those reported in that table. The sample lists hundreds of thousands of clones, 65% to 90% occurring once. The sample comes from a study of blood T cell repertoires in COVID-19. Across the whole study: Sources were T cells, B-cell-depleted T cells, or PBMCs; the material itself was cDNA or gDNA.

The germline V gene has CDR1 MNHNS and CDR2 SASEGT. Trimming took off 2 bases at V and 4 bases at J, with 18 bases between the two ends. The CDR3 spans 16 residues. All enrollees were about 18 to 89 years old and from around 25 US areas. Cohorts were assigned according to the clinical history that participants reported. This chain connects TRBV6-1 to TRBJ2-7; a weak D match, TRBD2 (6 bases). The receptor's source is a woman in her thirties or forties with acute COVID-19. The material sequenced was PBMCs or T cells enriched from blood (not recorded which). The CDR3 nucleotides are TGTGCCAGCAGTGAAAGAATGGGAAGTGGGAGGTACGAGCAGTACTTC. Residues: CASSERMGSGRYEQYF.